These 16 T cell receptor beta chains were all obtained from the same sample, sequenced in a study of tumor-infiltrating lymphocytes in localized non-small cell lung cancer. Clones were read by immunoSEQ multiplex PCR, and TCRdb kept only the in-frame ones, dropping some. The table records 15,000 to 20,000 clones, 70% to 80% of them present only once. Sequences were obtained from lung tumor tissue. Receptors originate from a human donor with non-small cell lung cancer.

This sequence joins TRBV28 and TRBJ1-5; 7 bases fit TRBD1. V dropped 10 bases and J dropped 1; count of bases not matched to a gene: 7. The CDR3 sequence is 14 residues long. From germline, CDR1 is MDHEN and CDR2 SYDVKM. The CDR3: CAIDRTGSNQPQHF. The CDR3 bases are TGTGCCATCGATAGGACAGGCAGCAATCAGCCCCAGCATTTT.

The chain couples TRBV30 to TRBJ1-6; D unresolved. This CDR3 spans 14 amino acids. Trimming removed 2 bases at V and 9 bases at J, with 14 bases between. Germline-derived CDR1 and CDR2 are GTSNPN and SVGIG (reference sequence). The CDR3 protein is CAWSRTGPISPLHF. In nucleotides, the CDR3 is TGTGCCTGGAGTAGGACGGGCCCGATTTCACCCCTCCACTTT.

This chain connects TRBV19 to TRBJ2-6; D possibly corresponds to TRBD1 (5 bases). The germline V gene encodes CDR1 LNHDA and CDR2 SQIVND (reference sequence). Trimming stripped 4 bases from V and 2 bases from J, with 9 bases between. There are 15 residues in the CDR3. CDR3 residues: CASSTGNTGANVLTF. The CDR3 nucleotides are TGTGCCAGTAGTACAGGGAACACTGGGGCCAACGTCCTGACTTTC.

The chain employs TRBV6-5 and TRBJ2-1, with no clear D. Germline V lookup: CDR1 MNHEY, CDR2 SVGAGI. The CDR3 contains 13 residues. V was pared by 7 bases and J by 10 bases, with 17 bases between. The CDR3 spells CASTGTAGREQFF. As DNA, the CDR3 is TGTGCCAGCACTGGCACCGCCGGAAGGGAGCAGTTCTTC.

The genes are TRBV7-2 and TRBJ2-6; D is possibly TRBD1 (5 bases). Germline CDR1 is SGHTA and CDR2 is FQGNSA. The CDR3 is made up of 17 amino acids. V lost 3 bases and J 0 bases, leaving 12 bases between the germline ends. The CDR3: CASSLSGRVSGANVLTF. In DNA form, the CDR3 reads TGTGCCAGCAGCTTGTCGGGCAGGGTCTCTGGGGCCAACGTCCTGACTTTC. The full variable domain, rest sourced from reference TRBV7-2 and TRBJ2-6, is GAGVSQSPSNKVTEKGKDVELRCDPISGHTALYWYRQSLGQGLEFLIYFQGNSAPDKSGLPSDRFSAERTGGSVSTLTIQRTQQEDSAVYLCASSLSGRVSGANVLTFGAGSRLTVL.

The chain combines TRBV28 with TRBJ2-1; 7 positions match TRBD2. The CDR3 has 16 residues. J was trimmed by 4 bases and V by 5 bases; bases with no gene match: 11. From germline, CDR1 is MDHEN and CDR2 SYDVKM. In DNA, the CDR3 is TGTGCCAGCAGTACCCCCGGGGGGAGGGTGTACAATGAGCAGTTCTTC. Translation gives CASSTPGGRVYNEQFF.

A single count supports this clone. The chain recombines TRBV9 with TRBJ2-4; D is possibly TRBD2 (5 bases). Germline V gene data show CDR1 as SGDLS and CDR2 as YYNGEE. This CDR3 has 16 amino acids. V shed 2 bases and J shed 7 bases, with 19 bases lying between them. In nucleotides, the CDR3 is TGTGCCAGCAGCGTGGGAATAGGAGAGGGAATGAACATTCAGTACTTC. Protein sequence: CASSVGIGEGMNIQYF.

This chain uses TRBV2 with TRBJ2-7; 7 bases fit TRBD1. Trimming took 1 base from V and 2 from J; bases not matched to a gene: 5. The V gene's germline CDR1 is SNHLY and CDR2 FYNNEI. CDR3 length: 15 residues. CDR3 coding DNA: TGTGCCAGCAGTGAAGGAAGGGGACAGACCTACGAGCAGTACTTC. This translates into CASSEGRGQTYEQYF.

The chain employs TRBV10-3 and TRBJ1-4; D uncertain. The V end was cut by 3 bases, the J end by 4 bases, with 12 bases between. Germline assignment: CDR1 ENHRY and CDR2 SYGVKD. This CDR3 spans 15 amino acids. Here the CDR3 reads CAISDGKGGNEKLFF. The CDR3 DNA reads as TGTGCCATCAGTGACGGAAAGGGTGGTAATGAAAAACTGTTTTTT.

The CDR3 sequence is CASSIVGFYYGYTF. The DNA for the CDR3 is TGTGCCAGTAGTATTGTAGGTTTTTACTATGGCTACACCTTC. The rearrangement joins TRBV19 to TRBJ1-2; D unclear. Trimming stripped 3 bases from V and 3 bases from J, with 11 bases between. The CDR3 is 14 amino acids. Germline CDR1 and CDR2: LNHDA and SQIVND (reference sequence).

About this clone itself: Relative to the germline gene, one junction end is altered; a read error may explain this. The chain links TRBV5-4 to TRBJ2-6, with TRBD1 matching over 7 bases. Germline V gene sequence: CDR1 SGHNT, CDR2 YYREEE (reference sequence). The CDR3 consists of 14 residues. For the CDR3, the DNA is TGTGCAAGCAAGGGGGCGAGGGGGGCCAACGTCCTGACTTTC. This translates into CASKGARGANVLTF.

CDR3 residues: CASSPGPGNTEAFF. For the CDR3, the DNA is TGTGCCAGCTCACCAGGACCAGGTAACACTGAAGCTTTCTTT. The rearrangement joins TRBV18 to TRBJ1-1; no clear D. The CDR3 covers 14 residues. The V gene's germline CDR1 is KGHSH and CDR2 LQKENI. With 2 bases removed from V and 2 bases from J, the gap between germline ends came to 9 bases. The full variable domain, completed using reference TRBV18 and TRBJ1-1, is NAGVMQNPRHLVRRRGQEARLRCSPMKGHSHVYWYRQLPEEGLKFMVYLQKENIIDESGMPKERFSAEFPKEGPSILRIQQVVRGDSAAYFCASSPGPGNTEAFFGQGTRLTVV.

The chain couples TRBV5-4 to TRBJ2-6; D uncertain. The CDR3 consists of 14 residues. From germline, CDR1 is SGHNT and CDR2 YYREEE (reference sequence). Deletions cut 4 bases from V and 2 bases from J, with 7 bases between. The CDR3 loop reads CASSRQTGANVLTF. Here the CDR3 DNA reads TGTGCCAGCAGCCGCCAAACTGGGGCCAACGTCCTGACTTTC.

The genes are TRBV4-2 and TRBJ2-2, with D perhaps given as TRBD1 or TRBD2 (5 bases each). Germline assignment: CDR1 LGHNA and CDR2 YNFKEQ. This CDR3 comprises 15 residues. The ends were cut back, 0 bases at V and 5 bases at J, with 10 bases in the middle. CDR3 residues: CASSQDHGGTGELFF. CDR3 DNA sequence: TGTGCCAGCAGCCAAGATCATGGGGGTACCGGGGAGCTGTTTTTT.

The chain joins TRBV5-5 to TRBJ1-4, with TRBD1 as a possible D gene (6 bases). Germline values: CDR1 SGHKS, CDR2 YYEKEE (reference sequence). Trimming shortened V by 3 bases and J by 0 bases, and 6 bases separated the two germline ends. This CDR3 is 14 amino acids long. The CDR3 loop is CASSYRATNEKLFF. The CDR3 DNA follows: TGTGCCAGCAGCTACAGGGCAACTAATGAAAAACTGTTTTTT.

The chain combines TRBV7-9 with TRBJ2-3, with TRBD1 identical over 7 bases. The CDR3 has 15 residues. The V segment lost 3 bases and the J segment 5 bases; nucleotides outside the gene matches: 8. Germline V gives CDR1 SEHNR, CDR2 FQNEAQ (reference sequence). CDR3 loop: CASSLGDREIDTQYF. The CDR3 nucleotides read TGTGCCAGCAGCTTGGGAGACAGGGAGATAGATACGCAGTATTTT.